This paragraph reports one T cell receptor (beta chain). Germline CDR1 and CDR2: MDHEN and SYDVKM. The CDR3 loop spans 18 amino acids. With 5 bases removed from V and 3 bases from J, the gap between germline ends came to 22 bases. This specimen belongs to a study of shared clonotypes between healthy human individuals. Data came from immunoSEQ multiplex PCR; TCRdb stores just in-frame clones and leaves some out. Seen here are 2 million to 3 million clones, 93% observed once, and the top ten hold more than 0.35%. The sample consisted of naive CD4+ T cells from PBMCs. Documented subset: CD45RA+ positively selected. The gene calls are TRBV28 and TRBJ2-2, with D maybe TRBD2 (5 bases). The receptor was derived from a man aged 18 to 29 in good health. Some clones in this sample may be carry-over from other donors' samples. The chain's CDR3 is CASSPSRLGNSHTGELFF. In DNA form, the CDR3 reads TGTGCCAGCAGTCCATCGCGCCTCGGGAACTCTCACACCGGGGAGCTGTTTTTT.